These 12 T cell receptor beta chains originate from one sample sequenced in a study of cytomegalovirus exposure and HLA in healthy donors. Produced via immunoSEQ multiplex PCR; TCRdb's table is partial and in-frame only. This sample has around 66,000 clones, with about 97% found just once. Sequencing was carried out using PBMCs. These receptors were taken from a woman between 18 and 29 years old in good health and CMV-seropositive.

This chain connects TRBV12-5 to TRBJ2-7; D unclear. The CDR3 is made up of 15 amino acids. CDR1 and CDR2 from the germline V gene are LGHNT and FRNRAP. Trimming took 1 base from V and 5 from J, leaving 15 bases between them. The DNA of the CDR3 is TGTGCTAGTGGTTTGGCCCCGACTTTCCGCCACGAGCAGTACTTC. Encoded protein: CASGLAPTFRHEQYF.

The chain has TRBV18 and TRBJ1-2; 10 bases agree with TRBD1. The ends lost 3 bases at V and 5 bases at J; junction bases unmatched: 0. CDR1 KGHSH and CDR2 LQKENI come from the germline V gene. The CDR3 length is 13 residues. The CDR3, as DNA: TGTGCCAGCTCACCGGACAGGGGGTATGGCTACACCTTC. Translated: CASSPDRGYGYTF.

The chain employs TRBV4-1 and TRBJ2-7; 8 nucleotides line up with TRBD2. CDR1 and CDR2 from the germline V gene are MGHRA and YSYEKL. This CDR3 has 14 amino acids. V shed 2 bases, J shed 2 bases, and the junction held 2 bases outside the gene matches. In DNA form, the CDR3 reads TGCGCCAGCAGCCAAACTAGCGGAACCTACGAGCAGTACTTC. This translates into CASSQTSGTYEQYF.

The chain has TRBV6-6 and TRBJ2-7; TRBD1 aligns across 7 bases. V shed 2 bases, J shed 6 bases, and the junction held 10 bases outside the gene matches. Germline V CDR1 and CDR2: MNHNY, SVGAGI (reference sequence). This CDR3 contains 15 residues. The CDR3 spells CASSYATGREVEQYF. The CDR3 nucleotides read TGTGCCAGCAGTTACGCGACAGGGCGTGAGGTCGAGCAGTACTTC.

The chain joins TRBV19 to TRBJ2-1; TRBD2 might be the D (6 bases). CDR1 is LNHDA and CDR2 is SQIVND in the germline V gene (reference sequence). Trimming pared 3 bases from V and 2 bases from J, leaving 11 bases between. This CDR3 region has 15 residues. The CDR3 DNA follows: TGTGCCAGTAGTATTAGCGGCCCGACCTACAATGAGCAGTTCTTC. Translating it yields CASSISGPTYNEQFF. The whole variable domain, remainder taken from reference TRBV19 and TRBJ2-1, is DGGITQSPKYLFRKEGQNVTLSCEQNLNHDAMYWYRQDPGQGLRLIYYSQIVNDFQKGDIAEGYSVSREKKESFPLTVTSAQKNPTAFYLCASSISGPTYNEQFFGPGTRLTVL.

The J gene is TRBJ2-6, the V gene TRBV6-1; TRBD1 matches 10 bases. J lost 0 bases, V lost 3 bases, and 5 bases had no gene match. This CDR3 is 18 amino acids long. In germline, CDR1 is MNHNS, CDR2 SASEGT. This CDR3 is CASSDRDRGYSGANVLTF. The CDR3 region has the DNA TGTGCCAGCAGTGACCGGGACAGGGGATACTCTGGGGCCAACGTCCTGACTTTC.

The chain recombines TRBV2 with TRBJ2-7; 8 bases agree with TRBD1. Germline V gives CDR1 SNHLY, CDR2 FYNNEI. With 3 bases clipped from V and 4 bases from J, the junction kept 8 bases outside the gene matches. The CDR3 runs to 15 residues. CDR3 protein: CASSDGQGSIYEQYF. The CDR3 nucleotides are TGTGCCAGCAGTGATGGACAGGGTAGCATATACGAGCAGTACTTC. The full variable domain, its missing parts supplied by reference TRBV2 and TRBJ2-7, is EPEVTQTPSHQVTQMGQEVILRCVPISNHLYFYWYRQILGQKVEFLVSFYNNEISEKSEIFDDQFSVERPDGSNFTLKIRSTKLEDSAMYFCASSDGQGSIYEQYFGPGTRLTVT.

The rearrangement joins TRBV7-9 to TRBJ2-1; the match to TRBD2 covers 7 bases. The germline gives CDR1 SEHNR, CDR2 FQNEAQ (reference sequence). This CDR3 contains 14 residues. Losses at the gene ends were 6 bases for V and 8 bases for J; bases not matched to a gene: 10. Written as DNA, the CDR3 is TGTGCCAGCAGGAAGCCGATTCTAGCGGATGAGCAGTTCTTC. Translation: CASRKPILADEQFF.

This chain connects TRBV27 to TRBJ2-5, with 11 bases fitting TRBD1. Germline CDR1 MNHEY, CDR2 SMNVEV (reference sequence). This CDR3 is built from 15 residues. The J segment lost 5 bases and the V segment lost 5 bases, leaving 7 bases of the junction unmatched. DNA of the CDR3: TGTGCCAGCAGTCCCGGGACAGGGGGTGGGGAGACCCAGTACTTC. Encoded protein: CASSPGTGGGETQYF.

The gene calls are TRBV6-5 and TRBJ2-7; 8 bases map to TRBD2. V lost 8 bases and J lost 3; bases outside the gene matches: 12. The length of the CDR3 is 15 residues. Per germline, CDR1 MNHEY and CDR2 SVGAGI. The CDR3 loop is CASASGGAGSYEQYF. The DNA of the CDR3 is TGTGCCAGCGCCTCCGGGGGGGCCGGGAGCTACGAGCAGTACTTC.

CDR3 sequence reads: CASSRTDRFF. The CDR3 coding sequence is TGTGCCAGCAGCAGGACAGACCGTTTCTTC. The V call is TRBV6-1, the J call TRBJ2-1; TRBD1 might be the D (6 bases). The CDR3 has 10 amino acids. The germline V gene has CDR1 MNHNS and CDR2 SASEGT. The V gene lost 6 bases and the J gene lost 16 bases, with 13 bases spanning the gap.

This clone was recorded once. The CDR3 spells CASSSPNWGQGGTEAFF. DNA of the CDR3: TGTGCCAGCAGTTCACCTAATTGGGGACAGGGAGGCACTGAAGCTTTCTTT. The J gene is TRBJ1-1, the V gene TRBV28; 9 bases match TRBD1. The CDR3 totals 17 residues. Trimming at V came to 4 bases and at J to 4 bases, leaving 13 bases not matched to a gene. The V gene's germline CDR1 is MDHEN and CDR2 SYDVKM.